These 3 T cell receptor beta chains share one sample of origin, sequenced in a study of blood T cell repertoires in COVID-19. Only in-frame clones appear in the TCRdb table, and some are missing; sequencing was by immunoSEQ multiplex PCR. This table has 100,000 to 150,000 clones, around 82% appearing once. The sample taken for sequencing was peripheral blood. These receptors were taken from a man aged 55-75 years with acute or convalescent COVID-19.

The chain recombines TRBV9 with TRBJ1-3; D gene unclear. Germline V gene sequence: CDR1 SGDLS, CDR2 YYNGEE. CDR3 length equals 15 residues. V dropped 3 bases and J dropped 0 bases, with 10 bases sitting between them. Here the CDR3 reads CASSGILSSGNTIYF. CDR3 DNA: TGTGCCAGCAGCGGTATACTAAGCTCTGGAAACACCATATATTTT.

The chain has TRBV5-4 and TRBJ2-2, with TRBD2 as a possible D gene (6 bases). This CDR3 spans 16 amino acids. Deletions cut 0 bases from V and 6 bases from J, with 15 bases between. Germline V gene data show CDR1 as SGHNT and CDR2 as YYREEE (reference sequence). CDR3 residues: CASSLERTMGAGELFF. DNA of the CDR3: TGTGCCAGCAGCTTGGAACGGACTATGGGCGCCGGGGAGCTGTTTTTT.

The V gene is TRBV6-6, the J gene TRBJ2-3; D remains unclear. The V and J ends lost 8 bases and 2 bases respectively, with 14 bases between them. Germline CDR1 and CDR2: MNHNY and SVGAGI (reference sequence). This CDR3 spans 14 amino acids. This CDR3 reads CASAVAVSTDTQYF. For the CDR3, the DNA is TGTGCCAGCGCCGTGGCGGTTTCCACAGATACGCAGTATTTT.